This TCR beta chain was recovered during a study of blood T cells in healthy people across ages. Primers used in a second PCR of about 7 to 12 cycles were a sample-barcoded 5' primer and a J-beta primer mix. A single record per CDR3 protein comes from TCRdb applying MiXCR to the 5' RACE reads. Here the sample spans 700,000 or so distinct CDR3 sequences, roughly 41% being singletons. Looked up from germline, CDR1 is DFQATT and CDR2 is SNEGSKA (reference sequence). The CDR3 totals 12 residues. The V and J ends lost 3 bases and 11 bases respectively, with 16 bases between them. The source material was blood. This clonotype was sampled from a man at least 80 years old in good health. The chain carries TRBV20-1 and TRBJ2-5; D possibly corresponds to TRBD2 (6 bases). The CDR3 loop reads CSASLGRNEQYF. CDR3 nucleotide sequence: TGCAGTGCTAGTCTGGGGAGGAATGAGCAGTACTTC.